This T cell receptor (beta chain) is drawn from a study of blood T cells in healthy people across ages. Study conclusions and caveats: Older individuals had lower TCR beta diversity per million T cells (the decline was roughly linear). Changes in expanded clonotypes were possibly confounded, as the CMV status of donors was unknown.

Trimming shortened V by 6 bases and J by 4 bases, and 15 bases separated the two germline ends. Germline values: CDR1 MGHDK, CDR2 SYGVNS. CDR3 length equals 14 residues. Staff drew approximately 9.7 milliliters of peripheral blood from each donor. Isolated PBMCs totaled at least 6.5 million in each sample. Through a sample-barcoded 5' primer and a J-beta primer mix, a second PCR was run for 7 to 11 cycles. TCRdb recomputed calls from the 5' RACE reads with MiXCR, one row per CDR3 protein. The repertoire includes over 600,000 distinct CDR3 sequences, roughly 41% of them detected once, and around 30% sits in the top ten. This clonotype was observed a handful of times. The antigen is not known.

The genes are TRBV25-1 and TRBJ1-2; D is possibly TRBD1 (6 bases). The sequencing input was blood. This sequence was found in a man older than 75 in good health. The CDR3 is CASRPVGAPYGYTF. CDR3 in DNA: TGTGCCAGCAGACCTGTGGGGGCGCCCTATGGCTACACCTTC.